This T cell receptor (beta chain) was documented in a study of T cells in Graves' hyperthyroidism and ophthalmopathy. The overall study: Peripheral blood collection took place at initial diagnosis, before any treatment.

Patients aged 18 to 65 had newly diagnosed hyperthyroidism that had lasted under 2 months. A remark on this clonotype: Antigen specificity is unknown.

General study results and limits: Ophthalmopathy stood apart from stable hyperthyroidism in a 13 V-J model.

The CDR3 is 16 residues long. V was clipped by 7 bases and J by 0 bases; unmatched bases: 10. Researchers amplified the TCR beta CDR3 regions from RNA transcripts. An initial round of RT-PCR targeting the TCR CDR3 relied on the HTBI primer set. Via MiXCR, TCRdb re-called the multiplex PCR reads, giving one row per CDR3 protein. Of almost 600,000 distinct CDR3 sequences listed, about 15% are singletons. This rearrangement joins TRBV12-3 or TRBV12-4 to TRBJ2-7; 9 nucleotides align to TRBD1. The specimen was blood. The receptor's source is a woman aged 25-40 years with Graves' hyperthyroidism that later progressed to Graves' ophthalmopathy. The chain's CDR3 is CASNREPGQGSYEQYF. The CDR3 DNA is TGTGCCAGCAATCGGGAGCCGGGACAGGGCTCCTACGAGCAGTACTTC.